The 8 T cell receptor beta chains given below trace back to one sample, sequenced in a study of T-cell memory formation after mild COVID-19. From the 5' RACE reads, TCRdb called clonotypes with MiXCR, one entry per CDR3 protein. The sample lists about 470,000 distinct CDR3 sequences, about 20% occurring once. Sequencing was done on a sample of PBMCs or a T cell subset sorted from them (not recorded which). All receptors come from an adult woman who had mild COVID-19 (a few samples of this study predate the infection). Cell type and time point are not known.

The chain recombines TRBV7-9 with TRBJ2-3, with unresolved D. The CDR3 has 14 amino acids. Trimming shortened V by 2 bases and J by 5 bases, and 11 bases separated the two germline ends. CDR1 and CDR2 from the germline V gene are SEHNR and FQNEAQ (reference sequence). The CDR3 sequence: CASSLTIDVDTQYF. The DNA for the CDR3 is TGTGCCAGCAGCTTAACGATAGACGTAGATACGCAGTATTTT.

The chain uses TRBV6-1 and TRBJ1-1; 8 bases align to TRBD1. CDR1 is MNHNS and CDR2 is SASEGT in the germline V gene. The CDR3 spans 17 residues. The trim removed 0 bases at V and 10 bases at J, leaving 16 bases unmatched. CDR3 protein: CASSEAPVGGQERGAFF. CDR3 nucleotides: TGTGCCAGCAGTGAAGCGCCTGTAGGGGGACAGGAACGGGGAGCTTTCTTT.

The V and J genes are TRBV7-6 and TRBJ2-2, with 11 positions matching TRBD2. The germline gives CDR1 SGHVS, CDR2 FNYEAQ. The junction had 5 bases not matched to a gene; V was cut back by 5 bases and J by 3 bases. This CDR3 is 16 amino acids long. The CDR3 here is CASSPPGLADTGELFF. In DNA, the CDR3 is TGTGCCAGCAGCCCACCGGGACTAGCGGACACCGGGGAGCTGTTTTTT.

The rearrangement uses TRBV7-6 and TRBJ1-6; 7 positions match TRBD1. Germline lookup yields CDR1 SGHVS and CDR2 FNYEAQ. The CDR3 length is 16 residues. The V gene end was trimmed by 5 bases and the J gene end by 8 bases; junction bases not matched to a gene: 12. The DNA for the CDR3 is TGTGCCAGCAGCCCGCAAGACAGGGAGGGAGATTCACCCCTCCACTTT. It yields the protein CASSPQDREGDSPLHF.

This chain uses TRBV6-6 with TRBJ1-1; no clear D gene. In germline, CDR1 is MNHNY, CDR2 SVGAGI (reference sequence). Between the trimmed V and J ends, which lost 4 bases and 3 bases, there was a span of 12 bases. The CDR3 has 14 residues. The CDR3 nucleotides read TGTGCCAGCAGTTCCTTTGATTGGGACACTGAAGCTTTCTTT. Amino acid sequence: CASSSFDWDTEAFF.

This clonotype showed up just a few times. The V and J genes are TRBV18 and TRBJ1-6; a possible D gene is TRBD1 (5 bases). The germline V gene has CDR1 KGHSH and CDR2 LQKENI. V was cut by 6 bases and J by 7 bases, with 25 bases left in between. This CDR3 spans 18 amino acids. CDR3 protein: CASSPAAGSDHRNSPLHF. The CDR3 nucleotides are TGTGCCAGCTCTCCGGCGGCAGGGTCGGATCATAGGAATTCACCCCTCCACTTT.

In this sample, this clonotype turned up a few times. In DNA form, the CDR3 reads TGTGCCAGCAGTTACTCGAAGGCTCCTAGCCCTCCCTACAATGAGCAGTTCTTC. This encodes CASSYSKAPSPPYNEQFF. This chain joins TRBV6-5 and TRBJ2-1, with D perhaps TRBD2 (5 bases). The germline V gene has CDR1 MNHEY and CDR2 SVGAGI. The V gene lost 0 bases and the J gene lost 2 bases, with 17 bases spanning the gap. The CDR3 has 18 residues.

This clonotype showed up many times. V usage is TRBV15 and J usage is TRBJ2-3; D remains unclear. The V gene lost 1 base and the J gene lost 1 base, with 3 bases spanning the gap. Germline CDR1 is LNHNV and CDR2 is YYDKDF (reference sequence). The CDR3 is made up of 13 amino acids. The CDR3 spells CATSRAGTDTQYF. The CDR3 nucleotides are TGTGCCACCAGCAGAGCGGGCACAGATACGCAGTATTTT.